Sequencing of this T cell receptor beta chain was carried out in a study of blood T cell repertoires in COVID-19. The germline gives CDR1 SGHTA, CDR2 FQGTGA. The CDR3 has 13 residues. Trimming removed 2 bases from V and 5 bases from J, with 9 bases in between. Clones were sequenced by immunoSEQ multiplex PCR, and TCRdb holds only the in-frame ones, with some missing. The sample lists more than 300,000 clones; 80% to 90% were seen once. The genes are TRBV7-3 and TRBJ1-1, with no clear D. Input material: PBMCs or T cells enriched from blood (not recorded which). The receptor's source is a man aged 35 to 55 in a cohort exposed to, infected with or recovered from COVID-19 (not recorded which). In DNA, the CDR3 is TGTGCCAGCAGCTTAGGAGGGCGTACTGAAGCTTTCTTT. Its protein is CASSLGGRTEAFF.